This T cell receptor (beta chain) was sequenced during a study of blood T cell repertoires in COVID-19. Study-level background: Sites in the United States, Italy and Spain provided acute and convalescent COVID-19 samples.

Germline CDR1 is MNHNY and CDR2 is SVGAGI (reference sequence). The CDR3 is 15 amino acids. V shed 6 bases and J shed 2 bases, with 14 bases lying between them. Source study methods: Amplified reference gene primers provided the basis for estimating nucleated cell counts. Clones were sequenced by immunoSEQ multiplex PCR, and TCRdb holds only the in-frame ones, with some missing. V and J calls and clone size are copied from that table; D and trimming were computed from the DNA. Here the sample spans approximately 400,000 clones, more than 70% being singletons. Residents of approximately 25 US areas, aged about 18 to 95 years, made up the participants. Assignment of participants to cohorts was predicated upon participant-reported clinical history.

The sample taken for sequencing was PBMCs or T cells enriched from blood (not recorded which). The chain uses TRBV6-6 and TRBJ1-5; TRBD1 is a possible D gene (6 bases). This sequence originates from a man younger than 45 who had recovered from COVID-19. CDR3 amino acids: CASRHRVEGNQPQHF. The CDR3 DNA is TGTGCCAGCAGACACAGGGTCGAAGGCAATCAGCCCCAGCATTTT.